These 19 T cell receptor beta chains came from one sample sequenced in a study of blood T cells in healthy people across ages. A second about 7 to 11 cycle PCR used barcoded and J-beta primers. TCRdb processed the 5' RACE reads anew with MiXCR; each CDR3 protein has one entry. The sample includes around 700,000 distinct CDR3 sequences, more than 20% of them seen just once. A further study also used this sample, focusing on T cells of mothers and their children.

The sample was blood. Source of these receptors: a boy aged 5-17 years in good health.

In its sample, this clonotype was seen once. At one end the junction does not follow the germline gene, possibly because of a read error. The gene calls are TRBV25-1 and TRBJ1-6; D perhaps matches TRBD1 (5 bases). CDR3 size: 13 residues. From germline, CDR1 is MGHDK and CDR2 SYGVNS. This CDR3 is CASSEGMGPGYYF. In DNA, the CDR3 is TGTGCCAGCAGTGAAGGAATGGGGCCCGGCTACTACTTT.

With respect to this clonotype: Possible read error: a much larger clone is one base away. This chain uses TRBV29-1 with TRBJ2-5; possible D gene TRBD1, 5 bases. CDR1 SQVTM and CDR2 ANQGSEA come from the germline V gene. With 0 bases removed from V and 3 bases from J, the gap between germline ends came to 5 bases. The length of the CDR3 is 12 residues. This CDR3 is CSVEDREETQYF. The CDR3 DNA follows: TGCAGCGTTGAAGACAGGGAAGAGACCCAGTACTTC.

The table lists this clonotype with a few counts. For the CDR3, the DNA is TGCAGCGTCGTTGCAACTAATGAAAAACTGTTTTTT. It encodes CSVVATNEKLFF. The chain couples TRBV29-1 to TRBJ1-4; D gene uncertain. The CDR3 is made up of 12 amino acids. Germline V gene lookup returns CDR1 SQVTM and CDR2 ANQGSEA. V was trimmed by 6 bases and J by 0 bases, leaving 5 bases between them.

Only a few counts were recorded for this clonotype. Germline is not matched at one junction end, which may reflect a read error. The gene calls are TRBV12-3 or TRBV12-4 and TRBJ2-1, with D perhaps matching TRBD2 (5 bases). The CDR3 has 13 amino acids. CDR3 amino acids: CASTDSWRNEQFF. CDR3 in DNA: TGTGCCAGCACCGACTCCTGGAGGAATGAACAGTTCTTC.

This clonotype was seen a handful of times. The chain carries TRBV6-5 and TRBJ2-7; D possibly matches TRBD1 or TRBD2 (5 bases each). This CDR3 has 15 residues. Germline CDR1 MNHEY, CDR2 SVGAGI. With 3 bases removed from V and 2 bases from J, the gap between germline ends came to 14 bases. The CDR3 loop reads CASSYVGTAAYEQYF. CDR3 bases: TGTGCCAGCAGTTATGTAGGGACGGCGGCCTACGAGCAGTACTTC.

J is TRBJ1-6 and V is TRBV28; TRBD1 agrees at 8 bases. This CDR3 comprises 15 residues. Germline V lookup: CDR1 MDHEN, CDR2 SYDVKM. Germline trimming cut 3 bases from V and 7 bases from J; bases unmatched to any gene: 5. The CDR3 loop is CASSFPTGGNSPLHF. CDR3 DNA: TGTGCCAGCAGTTTCCCAACAGGGGGAAATTCACCCCTCCACTTT. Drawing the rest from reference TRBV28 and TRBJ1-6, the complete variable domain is DVKVTQSSRYLVKRTGEKVFLECVQDMDHENMFWYRQDPGLGLRLIYFSYDVKMKEKGDIPEGYSVSREKKERFSLILESASTNQTSMYLCASSFPTGGNSPLHFGNGTRLTVT.

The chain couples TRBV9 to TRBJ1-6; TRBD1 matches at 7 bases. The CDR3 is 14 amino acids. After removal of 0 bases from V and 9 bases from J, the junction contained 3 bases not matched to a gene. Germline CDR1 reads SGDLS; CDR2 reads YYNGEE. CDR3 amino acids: CASSVEGAGSPLHF. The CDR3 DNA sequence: TGTGCCAGCAGCGTAGAGGGGGCAGGTTCACCCCTCCACTTT.

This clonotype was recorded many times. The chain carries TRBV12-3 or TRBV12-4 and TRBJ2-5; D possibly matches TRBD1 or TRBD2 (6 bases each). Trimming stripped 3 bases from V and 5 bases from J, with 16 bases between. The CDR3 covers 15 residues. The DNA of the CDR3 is TGTGCCAGCAGTTTGTTTCCGGGGGCGGGGGAGACCCAGTACTTC. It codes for CASSLFPGAGETQYF.

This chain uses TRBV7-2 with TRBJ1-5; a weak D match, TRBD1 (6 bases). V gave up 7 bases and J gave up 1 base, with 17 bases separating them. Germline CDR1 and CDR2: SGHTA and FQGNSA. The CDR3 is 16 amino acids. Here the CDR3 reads CASTATGIGSNQPQHF. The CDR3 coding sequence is TGTGCCAGCACCGCCACAGGGATCGGCAGCAATCAGCCCCAGCATTTT.

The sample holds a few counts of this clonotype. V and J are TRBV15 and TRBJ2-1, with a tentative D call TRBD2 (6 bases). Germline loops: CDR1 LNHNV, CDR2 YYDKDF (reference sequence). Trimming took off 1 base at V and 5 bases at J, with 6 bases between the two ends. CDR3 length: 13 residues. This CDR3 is CATSRGTNNEQFF. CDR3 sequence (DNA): TGTGCCACCAGCAGAGGGACTAACAATGAGCAGTTCTTC.

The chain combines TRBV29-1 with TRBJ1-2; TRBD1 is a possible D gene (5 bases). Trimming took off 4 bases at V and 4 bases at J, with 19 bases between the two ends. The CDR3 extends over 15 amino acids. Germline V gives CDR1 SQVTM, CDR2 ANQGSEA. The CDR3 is CSVAPNAQGSYGYTF. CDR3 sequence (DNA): TGCAGCGTTGCTCCCAATGCCCAGGGATCCTATGGCTACACCTTC.

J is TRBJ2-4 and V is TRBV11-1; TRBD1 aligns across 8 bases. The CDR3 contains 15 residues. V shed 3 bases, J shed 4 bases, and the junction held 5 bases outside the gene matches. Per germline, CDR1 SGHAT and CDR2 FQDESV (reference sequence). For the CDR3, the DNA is TGTGCCAGCAGCTTCACCGGGACAGGAAAAAACATTCAGTACTTC. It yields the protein CASSFTGTGKNIQYF.

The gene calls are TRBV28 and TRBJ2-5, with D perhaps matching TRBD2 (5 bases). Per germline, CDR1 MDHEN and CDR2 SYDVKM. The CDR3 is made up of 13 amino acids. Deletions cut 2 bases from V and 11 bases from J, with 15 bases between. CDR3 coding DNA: TGTGCCAGCAGTTTAGGCGGTGTGGGAGAGCAGTACTTC. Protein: CASSLGGVGEQYF.

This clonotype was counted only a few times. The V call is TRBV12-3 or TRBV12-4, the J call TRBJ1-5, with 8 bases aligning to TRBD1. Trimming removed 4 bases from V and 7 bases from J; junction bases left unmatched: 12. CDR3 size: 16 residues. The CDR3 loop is CASSSPGGAEGQPQHF. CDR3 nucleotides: TGTGCCAGCAGTTCTCCAGGGGGCGCGGAAGGCCAGCCCCAGCATTTT.

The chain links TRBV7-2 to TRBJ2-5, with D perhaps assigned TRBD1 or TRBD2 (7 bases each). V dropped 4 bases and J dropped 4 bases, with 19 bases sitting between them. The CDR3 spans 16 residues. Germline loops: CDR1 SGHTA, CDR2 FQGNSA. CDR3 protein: CASSSWGGGSSETQYF. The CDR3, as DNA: TGTGCCAGCAGCTCGTGGGGAGGGGGCTCTTCAGAGACCCAGTACTTC. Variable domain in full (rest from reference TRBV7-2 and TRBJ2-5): GAGVSQSPSNKVTEKGKDVELRCDPISGHTALYWYRQSLGQGLEFLIYFQGNSAPDKSGLPSDRFSAERTGGSVSTLTIQRTQQEDSAVYLCASSSWGGGSSETQYFGPGTRLLVL.

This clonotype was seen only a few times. CDR3 coding DNA: TGTGCCACCAGTGATTTGGCTGGGAGCACAGATACGCAGTATTTT. It specifies CATSDLAGSTDTQYF. V usage is TRBV24-1 and J usage is TRBJ2-3; D remains ambiguous. The V end lost 0 bases, the J end lost 0 bases, and 6 bases lay between the germline ends. CDR3 length: 15 residues. Germline V gives CDR1 KGHDR, CDR2 SFDVKD.

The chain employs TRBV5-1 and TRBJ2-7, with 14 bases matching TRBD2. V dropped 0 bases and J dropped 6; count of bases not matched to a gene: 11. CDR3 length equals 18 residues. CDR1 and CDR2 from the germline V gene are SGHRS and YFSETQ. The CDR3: CASSLGRLAGGPSTEQYF. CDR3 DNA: TGCGCCAGCAGCTTGGGACGACTAGCGGGAGGGCCGAGTACCGAGCAGTACTTC.

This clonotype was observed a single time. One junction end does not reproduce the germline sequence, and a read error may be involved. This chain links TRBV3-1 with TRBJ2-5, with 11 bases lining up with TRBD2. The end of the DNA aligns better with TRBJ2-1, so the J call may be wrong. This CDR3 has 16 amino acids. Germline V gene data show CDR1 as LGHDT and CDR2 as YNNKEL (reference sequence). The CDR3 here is CAGSQDPSGRFNEQFF. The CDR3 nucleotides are TGTGCCGGCAGCCAAGACCCTAGCGGGAGGTTTAATGAGCAGTTCTTC.

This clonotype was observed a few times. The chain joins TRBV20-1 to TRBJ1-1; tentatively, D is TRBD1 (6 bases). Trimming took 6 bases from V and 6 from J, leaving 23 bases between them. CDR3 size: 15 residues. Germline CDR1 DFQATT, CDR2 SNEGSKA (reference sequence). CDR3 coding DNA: TGCAGTGCCCTTGGACAGAAATCGATAGGCGCTGAAGCTTTCTTT. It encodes CSALGQKSIGAEAFF.